Given below is one TCR beta chain in context. Its antigen remains unidentified. The V gene end was trimmed by 1 base and the J gene end by 2 bases; junction bases not matched to a gene: 2. The CDR3 runs to 15 residues. CDR1 and CDR2 (germline): LGHNA, YSLEER. In making TCR cDNA, 5'RACE template switching added a universal primer site and UMIs to it. TCRdb reanalysed the 5' RACE reads using MiXCR and keeps one entry per CDR3 protein. The top ten clones hold over 11% of a sample with nearly 550,000 distinct CDR3 sequences, about 19% of them seen once. The data stem from a study of T cells after yellow fever vaccination. Study results and limitations: Some clonotypes were seen in both the CD4 and the CD8 compartments. These made up a small share and likely arose from convergent recombination.

This clonotype originated in a man in his thirties or forties who received the YFV17D yellow fever vaccine. The chain couples TRBV4-3 to TRBJ2-3; 8 positions agree with TRBD2. The sample in question was PBMCs, obtained 15 days after the yellow fever booster vaccination. The CDR3 DNA sequence: TGCGCCAGCAGCCAAGCTAGCGGGCCCACAGATACGCAGTATTTT. Its protein is CASSQASGPTDTQYF.